This T cell receptor beta chain stems from a study of cytomegalovirus exposure and HLA in healthy donors. This clone has a single count. Antigen unknown. In the PCR, 60 Vbeta and 13 Jbeta primers were used. Sequencing used immunoSEQ multiplex PCR; TCRdb keeps in-frame clones, though not all of them. Of around 130,000 clones in the sample, approximately 82% were seen once. Germline loops: CDR1 MGHDK, CDR2 SYGVNS. The V and J ends lost 3 bases and 2 bases, in that order; junction bases with no gene match: 8. The CDR3 is 17 amino acids. General study findings and limits: The majority of TCR sequences were rare, yet some public TCRs appeared in many donors. Equally common other TCR beta chains were less clonally expanded than HLA-associated ones, a later analysis found. An analysis done earlier found most TCR beta V segments productive about 87% or about 30% of the time. It was reportedly the case that the classifier diagnosed cytomegalovirus status with high specificity and sensitivity.

This sequence joins TRBV25-1 and TRBJ2-3; 10 nucleotides match TRBD2. The source material was PBMCs. The source is a woman aged 18-35 years in good health and CMV-seropositive. The CDR3 reads CASSEQLAGGLTDTQYF. CDR3 nucleotides: TGTGCCAGCAGTGAGCAATTAGCGGGGGGCCTCACAGATACGCAGTATTTT. The full variable domain, rest sourced from reference TRBV25-1 and TRBJ2-3, is EADIYQTPRYLVIGTGKKITLECSQTMGHDKMYWYQQDPGMELHLIHYSYGVNSTEKGDLSSESTVSRIRTEHFPLTLESARPSHTSQYLCASSEQLAGGLTDTQYFGPGTRLTVL.